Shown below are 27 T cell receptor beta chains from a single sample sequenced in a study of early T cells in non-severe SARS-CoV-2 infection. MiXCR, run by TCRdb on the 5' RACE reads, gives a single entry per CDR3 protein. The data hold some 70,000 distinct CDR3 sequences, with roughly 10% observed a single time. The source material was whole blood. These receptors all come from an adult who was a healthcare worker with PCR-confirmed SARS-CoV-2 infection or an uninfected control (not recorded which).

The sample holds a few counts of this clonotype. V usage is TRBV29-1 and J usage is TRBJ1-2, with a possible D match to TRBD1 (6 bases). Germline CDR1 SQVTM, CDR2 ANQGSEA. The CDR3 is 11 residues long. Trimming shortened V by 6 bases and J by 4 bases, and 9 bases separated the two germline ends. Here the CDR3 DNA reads TGCAGCGTAGGGGGTAGCTATGGCTACACCTTC. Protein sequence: CSVGGSYGYTF.

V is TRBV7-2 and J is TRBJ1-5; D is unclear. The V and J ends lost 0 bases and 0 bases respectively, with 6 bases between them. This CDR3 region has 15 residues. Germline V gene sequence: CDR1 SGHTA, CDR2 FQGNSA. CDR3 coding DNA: TGTGCCAGCAGCTTAGCAGGCGGTAGCAATCAGCCCCAGCATTTT. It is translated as CASSLAGGSNQPQHF.

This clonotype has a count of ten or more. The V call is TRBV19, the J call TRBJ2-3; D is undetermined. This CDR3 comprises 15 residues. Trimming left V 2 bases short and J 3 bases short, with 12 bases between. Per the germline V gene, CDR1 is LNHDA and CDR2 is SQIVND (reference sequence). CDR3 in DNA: TGTGCCAGTAGTATACCCAGCGACTTGACAGATACGCAGTATTTT. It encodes CASSIPSDLTDTQYF.

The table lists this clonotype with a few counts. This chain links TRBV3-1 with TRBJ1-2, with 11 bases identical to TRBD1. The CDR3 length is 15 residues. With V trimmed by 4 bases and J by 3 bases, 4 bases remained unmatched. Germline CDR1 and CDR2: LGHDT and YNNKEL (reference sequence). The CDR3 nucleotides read TGTGCCAGCAGCCTAAGGACAGGGGGCGACTATGGCTACACCTTC. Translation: CASSLRTGGDYGYTF. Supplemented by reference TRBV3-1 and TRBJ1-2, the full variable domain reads DTAVSQTPKYLVTQMGNDKSIKCEQNLGHDTMYWYKQDSKKFLKIMFSYNNKELIINETVPNRFSPKSPDKAHLNLHINSLELGDSAVYFCASSLRTGGDYGYTFGSGTRLTVV.

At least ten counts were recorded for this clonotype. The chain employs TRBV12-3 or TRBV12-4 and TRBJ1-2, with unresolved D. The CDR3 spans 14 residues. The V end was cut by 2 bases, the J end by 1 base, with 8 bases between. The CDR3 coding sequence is TGTGCCAGCAGTTTACGGGGATTTAACTATGGCTACACCTTC. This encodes CASSLRGFNYGYTF.

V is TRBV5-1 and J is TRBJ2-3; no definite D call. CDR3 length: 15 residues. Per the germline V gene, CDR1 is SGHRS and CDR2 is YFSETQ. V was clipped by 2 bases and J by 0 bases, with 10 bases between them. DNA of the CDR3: TGCGCCAGCAGCTTATTAGCCCCCAGCACAGATACGCAGTATTTT. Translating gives CASSLLAPSTDTQYF.

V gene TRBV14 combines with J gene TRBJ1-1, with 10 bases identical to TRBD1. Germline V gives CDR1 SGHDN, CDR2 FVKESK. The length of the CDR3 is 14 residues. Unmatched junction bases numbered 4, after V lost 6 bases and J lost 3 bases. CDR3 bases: TGTGCCAGCAGGTCCGGACAGGGGGACACTGAAGCTTTCTTT. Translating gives CASRSGQGDTEAFF. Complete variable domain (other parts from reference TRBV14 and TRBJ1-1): EAGVTQFPSHSVIEKGQTVTLRCDPISGHDNLYWYRRVMGKEIKFLLHFVKESKQDESGMPNNRFLAERTGGTYSTLKVQPAELEDSGVYFCASRSGQGDTEAFFGQGTRLTVV.

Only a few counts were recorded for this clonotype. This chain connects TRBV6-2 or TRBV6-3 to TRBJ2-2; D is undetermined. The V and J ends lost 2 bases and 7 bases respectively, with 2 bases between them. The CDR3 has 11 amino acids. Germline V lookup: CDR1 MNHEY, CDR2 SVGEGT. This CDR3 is CASSYGGELFF. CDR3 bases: TGTGCCAGCAGTTACGGCGGGGAGCTGTTTTTT.

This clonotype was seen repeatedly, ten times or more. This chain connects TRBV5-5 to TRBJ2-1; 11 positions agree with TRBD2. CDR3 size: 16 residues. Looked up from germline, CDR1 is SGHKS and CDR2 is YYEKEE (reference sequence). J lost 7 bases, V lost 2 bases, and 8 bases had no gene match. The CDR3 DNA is TGTGCCAGCAGCTTCCAGGGGACTAGCGGTTCGAATGAGCAGTTCTTC. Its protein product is CASSFQGTSGSNEQFF.

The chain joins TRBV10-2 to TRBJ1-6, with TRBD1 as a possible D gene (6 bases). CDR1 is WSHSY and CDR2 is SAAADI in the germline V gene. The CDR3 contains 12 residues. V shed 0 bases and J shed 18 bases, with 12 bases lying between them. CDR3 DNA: TGCGCCAGCAGTGAGTCGGGGGCCGGGCCCCACTTT. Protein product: CASSESGAGPHF.

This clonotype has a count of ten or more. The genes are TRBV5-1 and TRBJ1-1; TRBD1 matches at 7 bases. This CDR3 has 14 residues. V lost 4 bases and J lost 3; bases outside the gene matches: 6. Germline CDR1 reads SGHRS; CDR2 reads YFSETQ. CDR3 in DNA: TGCGCCAGCAGCGCGTCGACAGGGTACACTGAAGCTTTCTTT. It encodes CASSASTGYTEAFF.

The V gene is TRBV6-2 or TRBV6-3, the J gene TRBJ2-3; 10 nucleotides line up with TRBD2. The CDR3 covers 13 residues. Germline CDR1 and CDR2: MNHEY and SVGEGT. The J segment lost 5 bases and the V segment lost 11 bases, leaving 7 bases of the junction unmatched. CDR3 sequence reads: CAGRLAGKDTQYF. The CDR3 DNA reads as TGTGCCGGACGACTAGCGGGTAAAGATACGCAGTATTTT.

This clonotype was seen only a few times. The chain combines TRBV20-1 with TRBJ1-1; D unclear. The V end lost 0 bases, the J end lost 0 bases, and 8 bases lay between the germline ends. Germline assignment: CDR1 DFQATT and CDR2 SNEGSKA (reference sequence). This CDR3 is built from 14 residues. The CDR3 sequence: CSARDGSLNTEAFF. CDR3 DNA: TGCAGTGCTAGAGATGGGAGTTTGAACACTGAAGCTTTCTTT.

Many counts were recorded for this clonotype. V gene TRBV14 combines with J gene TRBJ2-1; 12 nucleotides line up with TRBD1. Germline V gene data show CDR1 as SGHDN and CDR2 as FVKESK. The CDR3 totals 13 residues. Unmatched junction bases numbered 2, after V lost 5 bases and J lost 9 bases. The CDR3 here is CASSGTGGLEQFF. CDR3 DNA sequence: TGTGCCAGCAGCGGGACAGGGGGCCTTGAGCAGTTCTTC.

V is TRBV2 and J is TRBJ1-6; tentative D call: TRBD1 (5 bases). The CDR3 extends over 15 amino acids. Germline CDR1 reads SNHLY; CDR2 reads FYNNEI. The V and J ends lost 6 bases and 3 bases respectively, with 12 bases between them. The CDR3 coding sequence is TGTGCCAGCAGCCGGGACTCCCTCTATAATTCACCCCTCCACTTT. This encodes CASSRDSLYNSPLHF.

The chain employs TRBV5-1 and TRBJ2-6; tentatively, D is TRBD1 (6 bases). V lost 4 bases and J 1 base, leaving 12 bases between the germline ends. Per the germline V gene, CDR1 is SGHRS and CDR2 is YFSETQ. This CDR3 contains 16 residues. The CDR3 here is CASSPRTGSGANVLTF. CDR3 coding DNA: TGCGCCAGCAGCCCACGTACAGGGTCTGGGGCCAACGTCCTGACTTTC. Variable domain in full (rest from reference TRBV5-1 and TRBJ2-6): KAGVTQTPRYLIKTRGQQVTLSCSPISGHRSVSWYQQTPGQGLQFLFEYFSETQRNKGNFPGRFSGRQFSNSRSEMNVSTLELGDSALYLCASSPRTGSGANVLTFGAGSRLTVL.

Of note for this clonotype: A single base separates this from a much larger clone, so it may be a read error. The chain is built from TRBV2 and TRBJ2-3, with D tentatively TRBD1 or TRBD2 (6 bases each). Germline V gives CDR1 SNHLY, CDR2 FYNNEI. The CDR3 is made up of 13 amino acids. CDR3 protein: CANSELGGDTQYF. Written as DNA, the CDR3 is TGTGCCAACAGTGAATTAGGGGGGGATACGCAGTATTTT.

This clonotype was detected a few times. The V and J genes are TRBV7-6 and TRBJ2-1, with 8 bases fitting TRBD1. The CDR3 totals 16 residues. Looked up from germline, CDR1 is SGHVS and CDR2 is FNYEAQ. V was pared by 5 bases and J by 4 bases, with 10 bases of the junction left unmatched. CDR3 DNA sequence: TGTGCCAGCAGCCTTAGAGGACAGGGCCGGTACAATGAGCAGTTCTTC. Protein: CASSLRGQGRYNEQFF.

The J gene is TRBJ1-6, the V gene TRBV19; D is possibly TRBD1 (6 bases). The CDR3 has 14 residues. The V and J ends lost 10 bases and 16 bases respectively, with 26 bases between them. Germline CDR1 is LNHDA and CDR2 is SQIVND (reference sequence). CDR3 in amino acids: CATSTGAGNSLLHF. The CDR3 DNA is TGTGCCACCTCAACGGGGGCGGGGAATTCACTTCTCCACTTT.

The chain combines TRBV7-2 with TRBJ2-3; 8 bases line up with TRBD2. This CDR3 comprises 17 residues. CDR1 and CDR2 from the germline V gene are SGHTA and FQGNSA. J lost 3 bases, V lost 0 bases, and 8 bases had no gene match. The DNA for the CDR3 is TGTGCCAGCAGCTTAGCTGGGAGCGGGGGCCCGACAGATACGCAGTATTTT. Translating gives CASSLAGSGGPTDTQYF.

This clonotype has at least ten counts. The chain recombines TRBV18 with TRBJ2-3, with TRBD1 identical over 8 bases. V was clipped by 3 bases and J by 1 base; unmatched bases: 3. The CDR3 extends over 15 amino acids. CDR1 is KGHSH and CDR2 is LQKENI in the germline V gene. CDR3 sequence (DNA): TGTGCCAGCTCACCGACGGACAGGGGCACAGATACGCAGTATTTT. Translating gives CASSPTDRGTDTQYF. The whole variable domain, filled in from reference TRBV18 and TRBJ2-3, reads NAGVMQNPRHLVRRRGQEARLRCSPMKGHSHVYWYRQLPEEGLKFMVYLQKENIIDESGMPKERFSAEFPKEGPSILRIQQVVRGDSAAYFCASSPTDRGTDTQYFGPGTRLTVL.

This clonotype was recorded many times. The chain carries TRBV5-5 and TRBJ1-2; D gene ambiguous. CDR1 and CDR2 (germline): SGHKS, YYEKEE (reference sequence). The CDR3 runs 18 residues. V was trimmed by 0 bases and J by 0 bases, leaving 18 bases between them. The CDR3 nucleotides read TGTGCCAGCAGCTTGGCACCTTCGGGCATTGCTACTAACTATGGCTACACCTTC. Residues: CASSLAPSGIATNYGYTF.

The CDR3 loop is CASSLSRDYGYTF. The CDR3 DNA sequence: TGTGCCAGCAGTTTGTCGAGGGACTATGGCTACACCTTC. The V and J genes are TRBV2 and TRBJ1-2; D unresolved. V lost 5 bases to trimming and J lost 3 bases, with 10 bases between them. Germline V CDR1 and CDR2: SNHLY, FYNNEI. This CDR3 comprises 13 residues.

The CDR3: CSHSLGLSAYEQYF. In DNA, the CDR3 is TGCAGTCATTCACTAGGACTATCAGCCTACGAGCAGTACTTC. The rearrangement links TRBV20-1 to TRBJ2-7, with a possible D match to TRBD2 (6 bases). The CDR3 is 14 residues long. Germline assignment: CDR1 DFQATT and CDR2 SNEGSKA (reference sequence). V was trimmed by 8 bases and J by 2 bases, leaving 19 bases between them.

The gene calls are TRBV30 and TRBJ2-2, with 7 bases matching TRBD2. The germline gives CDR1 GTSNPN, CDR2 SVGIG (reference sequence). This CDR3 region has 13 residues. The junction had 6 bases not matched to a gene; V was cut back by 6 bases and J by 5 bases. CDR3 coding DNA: TGTGCCTGCCGGACTAGGCGGACCGGGGAGCTGTTTTTT. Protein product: CACRTRRTGELFF.

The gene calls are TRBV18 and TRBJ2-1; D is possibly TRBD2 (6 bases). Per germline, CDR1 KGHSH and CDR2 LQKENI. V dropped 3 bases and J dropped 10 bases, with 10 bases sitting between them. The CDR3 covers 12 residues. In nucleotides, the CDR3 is TGTGCCAGCTCACCGCGGGAAGGGGAGCAGTTCTTC. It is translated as CASSPREGEQFF. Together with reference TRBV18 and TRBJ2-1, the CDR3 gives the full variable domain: NAGVMQNPRHLVRRRGQEARLRCSPMKGHSHVYWYRQLPEEGLKFMVYLQKENIIDESGMPKERFSAEFPKEGPSILRIQQVVRGDSAAYFCASSPREGEQFFGPGTRLTVL.

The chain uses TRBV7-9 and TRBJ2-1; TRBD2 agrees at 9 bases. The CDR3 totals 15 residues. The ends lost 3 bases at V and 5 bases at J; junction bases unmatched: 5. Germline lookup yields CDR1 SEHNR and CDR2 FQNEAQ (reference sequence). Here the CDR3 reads CASSLGLADHNEQFF. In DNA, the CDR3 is TGTGCCAGCAGCTTGGGACTAGCAGACCACAATGAGCAGTTCTTC.